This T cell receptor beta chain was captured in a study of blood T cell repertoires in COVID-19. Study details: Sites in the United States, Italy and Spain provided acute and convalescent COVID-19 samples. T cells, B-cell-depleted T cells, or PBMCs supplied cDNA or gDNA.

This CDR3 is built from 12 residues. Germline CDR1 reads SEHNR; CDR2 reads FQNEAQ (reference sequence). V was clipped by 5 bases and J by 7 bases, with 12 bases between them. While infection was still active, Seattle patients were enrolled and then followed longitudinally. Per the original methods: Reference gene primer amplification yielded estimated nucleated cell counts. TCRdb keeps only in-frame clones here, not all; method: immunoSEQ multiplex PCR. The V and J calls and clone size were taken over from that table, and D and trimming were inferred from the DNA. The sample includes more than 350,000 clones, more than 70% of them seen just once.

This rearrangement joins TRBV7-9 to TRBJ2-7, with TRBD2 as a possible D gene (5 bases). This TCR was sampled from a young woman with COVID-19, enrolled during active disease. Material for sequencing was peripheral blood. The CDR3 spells CASSPGPGEQYF. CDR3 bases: TGTGCCAGCAGCCCGGGCCCGGGGGAGCAGTACTTC.